This T cell receptor (beta chain) was recovered during a study of cytomegalovirus exposure and HLA in healthy donors. The PCR used 60 Vbeta and 13 Jbeta primers. Only in-frame clones appear in the TCRdb table, and some are missing; sequencing was by immunoSEQ multiplex PCR. In the table there are fewer than 350,000 clones, roughly 90% of which are singletons. Healthy bone marrow donors made up the donors. Germline lookup yields CDR1 MGHRA and CDR2 YSYEKL. The germline V and J ends were trimmed by 5 bases and 4 bases, with 12 bases remaining between them. The CDR3 is 14 residues long. Details on this clone: As yet, its antigen is unknown.

Study-level results: What a later analysis showed was that several of the most significant clusters appeared linked to common viral pathogens. For most TCR beta V segments, an earlier analysis put the productive rate at about 87% or about 30% of the time.

This TCR was recovered from a woman younger than 30 in good health and CMV-seronegative. V usage is TRBV4-1 and J usage is TRBJ2-1, with D tentatively TRBD1 (6 bases). Sequencing was performed on PBMCs. The CDR3 DNA reads TGCGCCAGCAGCTGGCAGGGGAAATACAATGAGCAGTTCTTC. It yields the protein CASSWQGKYNEQFF.